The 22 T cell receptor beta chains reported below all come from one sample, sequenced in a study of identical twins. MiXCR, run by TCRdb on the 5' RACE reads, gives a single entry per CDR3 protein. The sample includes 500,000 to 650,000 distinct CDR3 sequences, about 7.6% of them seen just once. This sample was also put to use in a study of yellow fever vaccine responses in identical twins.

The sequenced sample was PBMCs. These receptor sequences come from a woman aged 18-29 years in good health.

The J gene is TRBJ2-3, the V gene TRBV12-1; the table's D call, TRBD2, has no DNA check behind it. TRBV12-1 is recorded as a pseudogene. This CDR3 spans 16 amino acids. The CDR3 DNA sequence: TGTGCCAGCAGCTTTGTATCAGCGGGAGTATCGGATACGCAGTATTTT. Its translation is CASSFVSAGVSDTQYF.

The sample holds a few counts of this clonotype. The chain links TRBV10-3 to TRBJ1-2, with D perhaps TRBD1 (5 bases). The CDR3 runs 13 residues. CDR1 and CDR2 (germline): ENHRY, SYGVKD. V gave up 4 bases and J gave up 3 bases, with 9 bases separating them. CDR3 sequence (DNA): TGTGCCATCAGTGCGGGGCGGGACTATGGCTACACCTTC. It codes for CAISAGRDYGYTF.

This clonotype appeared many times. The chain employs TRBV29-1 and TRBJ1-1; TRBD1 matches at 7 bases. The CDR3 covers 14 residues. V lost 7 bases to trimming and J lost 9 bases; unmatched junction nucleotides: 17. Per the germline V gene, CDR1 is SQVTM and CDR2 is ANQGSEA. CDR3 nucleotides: TGCAGCGGGGCCTCAGGGGGGGCCCAGAGGCAAGCTTTCTTT. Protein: CSGASGGAQRQAFF.

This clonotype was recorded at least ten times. DNA for the CDR3: TGCGCCAGCAGCATTGGGACAGGGGGGAACAATGAGCAGTTCTTC. Translation: CASSIGTGGNNEQFF. This chain connects TRBV5-1 to TRBJ2-1; TRBD1 matches 11 bases. CDR1 SGHRS and CDR2 YFSETQ come from the germline V gene. The CDR3 spans 15 residues. J was trimmed by 5 bases and V by 4 bases; bases with no gene match: 5.

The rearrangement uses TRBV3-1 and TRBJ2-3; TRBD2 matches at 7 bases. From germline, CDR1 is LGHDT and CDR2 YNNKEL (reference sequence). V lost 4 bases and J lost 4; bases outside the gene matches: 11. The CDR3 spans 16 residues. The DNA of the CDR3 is TGTGCCAGCAGCCTCTTTGCGGGAGTGGGTTCAGATACGCAGTATTTT. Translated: CASSLFAGVGSDTQYF.

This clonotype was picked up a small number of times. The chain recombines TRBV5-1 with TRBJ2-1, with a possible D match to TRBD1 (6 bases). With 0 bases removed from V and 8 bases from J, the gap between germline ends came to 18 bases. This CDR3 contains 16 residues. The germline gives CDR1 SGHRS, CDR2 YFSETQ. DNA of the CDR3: TGCGCCAGCAGCTTGGAGCAGGGGACGTCTAGGTATGAGCAGTTCTTC. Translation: CASSLEQGTSRYEQFF.

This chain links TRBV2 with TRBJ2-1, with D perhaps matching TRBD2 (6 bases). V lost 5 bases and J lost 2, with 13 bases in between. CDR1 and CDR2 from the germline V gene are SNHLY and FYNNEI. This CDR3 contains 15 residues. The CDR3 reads CASSTLASAYNEQFF. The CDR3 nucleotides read TGTGCCAGCAGTACTCTAGCGAGCGCCTACAATGAGCAGTTCTTC.

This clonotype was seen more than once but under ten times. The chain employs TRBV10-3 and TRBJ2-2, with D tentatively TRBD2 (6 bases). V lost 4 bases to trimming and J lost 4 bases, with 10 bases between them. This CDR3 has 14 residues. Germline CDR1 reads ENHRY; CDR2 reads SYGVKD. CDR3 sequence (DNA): TGTGCCATCAGTGTGTGGGGAGGCACCGGGGAGCTGTTTTTT. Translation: CAISVWGGTGELFF.

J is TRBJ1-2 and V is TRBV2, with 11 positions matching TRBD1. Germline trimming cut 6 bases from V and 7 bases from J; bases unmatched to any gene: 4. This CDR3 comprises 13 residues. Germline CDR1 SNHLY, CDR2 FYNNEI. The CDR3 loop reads CASRGTGGGGYTF. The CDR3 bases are TGTGCCAGCAGAGGGACAGGGGGAGGTGGCTACACCTTC.

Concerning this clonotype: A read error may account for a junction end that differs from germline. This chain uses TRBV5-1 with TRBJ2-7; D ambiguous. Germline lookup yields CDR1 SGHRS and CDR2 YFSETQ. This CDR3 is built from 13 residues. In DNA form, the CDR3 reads TGCGCCAGCGGCTTGAGCAGAGACGCCGAGCAGTACTTC. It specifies CASGLSRDAEQYF.

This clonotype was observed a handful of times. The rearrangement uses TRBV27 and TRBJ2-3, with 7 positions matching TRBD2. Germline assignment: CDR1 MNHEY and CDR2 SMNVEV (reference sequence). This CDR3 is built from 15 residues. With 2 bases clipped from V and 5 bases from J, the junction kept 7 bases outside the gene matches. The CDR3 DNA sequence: TGTGCCAGCAGTTTAGCGGGGAGGGCCATAGATACGCAGTATTTT. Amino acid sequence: CASSLAGRAIDTQYF.

CDR3 region: CASSKDRQSGVVGGSDTQYF. In nucleotides, the CDR3 is TGTGCCAGCAGCAAAGACAGGCAAAGCGGGGTAGTGGGAGGGTCAGATACGCAGTATTTT. The V gene is TRBV21-1, the J gene TRBJ2-3; TRBD2 is the table's D call and was not checked against the DNA. TRBV21-1 is termed a pseudogene. The CDR3 consists of 20 residues.

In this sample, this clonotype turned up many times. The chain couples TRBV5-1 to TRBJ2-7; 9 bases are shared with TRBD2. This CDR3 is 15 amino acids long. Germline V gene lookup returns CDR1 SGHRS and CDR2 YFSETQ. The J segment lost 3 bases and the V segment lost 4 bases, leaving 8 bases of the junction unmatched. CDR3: CASSPSGAPLYEQYF. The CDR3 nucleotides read TGCGCCAGCAGCCCTAGCGGGGCCCCGCTCTACGAGCAGTACTTC.

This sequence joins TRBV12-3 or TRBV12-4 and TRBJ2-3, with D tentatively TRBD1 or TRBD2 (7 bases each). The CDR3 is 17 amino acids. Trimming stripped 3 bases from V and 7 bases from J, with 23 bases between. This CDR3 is CASSFGDSGLVRYTQYF. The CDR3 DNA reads TGTGCCAGCAGTTTCGGGGACAGCGGACTAGTCCGGTATACGCAGTATTTT.

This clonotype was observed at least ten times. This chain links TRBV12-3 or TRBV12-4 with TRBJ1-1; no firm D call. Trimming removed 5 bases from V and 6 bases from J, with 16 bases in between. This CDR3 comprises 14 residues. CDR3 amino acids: CASSPRQRVSEAFF. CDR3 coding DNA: TGTGCCAGCAGTCCCCGACAAAGGGTATCTGAAGCTTTCTTT.

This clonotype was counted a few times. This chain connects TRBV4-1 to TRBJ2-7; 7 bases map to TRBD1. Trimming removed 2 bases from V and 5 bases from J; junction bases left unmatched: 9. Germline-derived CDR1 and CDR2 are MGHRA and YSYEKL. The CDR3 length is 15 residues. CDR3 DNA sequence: TGCGCCAGCAGCCAAACAGGGGTGGCCGGCGACGAGCAGTACTTC. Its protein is CASSQTGVAGDEQYF.

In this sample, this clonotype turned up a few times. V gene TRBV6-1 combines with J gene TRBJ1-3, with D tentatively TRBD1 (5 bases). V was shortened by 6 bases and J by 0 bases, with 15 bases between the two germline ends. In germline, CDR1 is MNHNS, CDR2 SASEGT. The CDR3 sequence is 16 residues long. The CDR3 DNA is TGTGCCAGCAGCACATGGGGGGTCAGCTCTGGAAACACCATATATTTT. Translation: CASSTWGVSSGNTIYF.

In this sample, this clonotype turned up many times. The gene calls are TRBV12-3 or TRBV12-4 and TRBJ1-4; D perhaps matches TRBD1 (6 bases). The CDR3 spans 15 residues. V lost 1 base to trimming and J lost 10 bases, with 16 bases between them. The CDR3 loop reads CASSLVAGGLGKLFF. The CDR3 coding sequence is TGTGCCAGCAGTTTAGTGGCGGGGGGCTTGGGAAAACTGTTTTTT.

CDR3 amino acids: CASSFTSGTVSQETQYF. The CDR3 coding sequence is TGTGCCAGCAGCTTTACCTCCGGGACGGTCTCCCAAGAGACCCAGTACTTC. The V gene is TRBV11-1, the J gene TRBJ2-5; either TRBD1 or TRBD2 may fit D (5 bases each). Per germline, CDR1 SGHAT and CDR2 FQDESV (reference sequence). Trimming stripped 3 bases from V and 1 base from J, with 18 bases between. This CDR3 region has 17 residues.

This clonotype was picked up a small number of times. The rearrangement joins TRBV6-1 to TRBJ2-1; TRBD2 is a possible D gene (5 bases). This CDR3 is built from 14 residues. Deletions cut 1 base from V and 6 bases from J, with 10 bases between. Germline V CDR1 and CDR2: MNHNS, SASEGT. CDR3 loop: CASSEERRLNEQFF. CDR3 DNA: TGTGCCAGCAGTGAAGAAAGGAGGCTCAATGAGCAGTTCTTC.

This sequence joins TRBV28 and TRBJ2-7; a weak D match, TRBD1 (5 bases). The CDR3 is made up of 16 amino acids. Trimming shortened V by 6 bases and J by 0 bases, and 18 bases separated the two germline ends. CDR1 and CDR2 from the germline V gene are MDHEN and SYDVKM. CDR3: CASSSMTVTYSYEQYF. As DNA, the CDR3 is TGTGCCAGCAGCTCTATGACAGTAACCTACTCCTACGAGCAGTACTTC.

The CDR3 coding sequence is TGTGCCAGCAGCCTGGGCAGGAACAATCAGCCCCAGCATTTT. Its translation is CASSLGRNNQPQHF. This chain uses TRBV3-1 with TRBJ1-5, with D unresolved. The CDR3 contains 14 residues. Trimming left V 4 bases short and J 3 bases short, with 10 bases between. CDR1 LGHDT and CDR2 YNNKEL come from the germline V gene (reference sequence).